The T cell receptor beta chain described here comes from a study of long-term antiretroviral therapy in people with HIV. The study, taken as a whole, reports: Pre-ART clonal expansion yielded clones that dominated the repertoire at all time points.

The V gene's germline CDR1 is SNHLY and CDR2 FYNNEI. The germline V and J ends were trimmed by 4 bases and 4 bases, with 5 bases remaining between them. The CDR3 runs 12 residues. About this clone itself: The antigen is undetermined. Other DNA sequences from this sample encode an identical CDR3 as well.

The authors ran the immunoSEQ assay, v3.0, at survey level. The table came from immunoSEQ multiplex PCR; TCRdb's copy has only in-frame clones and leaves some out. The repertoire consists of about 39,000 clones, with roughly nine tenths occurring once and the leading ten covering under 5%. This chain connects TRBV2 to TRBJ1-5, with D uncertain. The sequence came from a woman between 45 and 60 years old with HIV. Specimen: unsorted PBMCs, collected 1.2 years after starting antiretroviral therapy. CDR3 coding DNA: TGTGCCAGCAGTGTCCCAAATCAGCCCCAGCATTTT. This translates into CASSVPNQPQHF.